This T cell receptor (beta chain) comes out of a study of shared clonotypes between healthy human individuals. Notes on the study in general: Sampling included only blood; tissue repertoires likely differ.

Genomic DNA (from each subset) was split evenly across several immunoSEQ plates. Each PCR replicate run on unsorted PBMC took in 300 to 350 ng DNA, about 30,000 T cell genomes. Profiled with immunoSEQ multiplex PCR; TCRdb holds only in-frame clones, not every one. The profile covers fewer than 500,000 clones, with about three quarters appearing a single time and approximately 12% taken by the ten largest. In the case of this clone: What it recognizes is unknown.

V shed 4 bases and J shed 0 bases, with 13 bases lying between them. Germline loops: CDR1 SGHTA, CDR2 FQGTGA. This CDR3 comprises 16 residues. The source material was PBMCs. This clonotype originated in a woman aged 40 to 50 in good health. Some clones in this sample may be carry-over from other donors' samples. The J gene is TRBJ2-1, the V gene TRBV7-3, with D perhaps being TRBD1 or TRBD2 (6 bases each). The CDR3 sequence: CASSSIGGGSYNEQFF. The DNA of the CDR3 is TGTGCCAGCAGCTCCATAGGAGGGGGCTCCTACAATGAGCAGTTCTTC.